One sample yielded the 21 T cell receptor beta chains listed below, sequenced in a study of cytomegalovirus exposure and HLA in healthy donors. Measured with immunoSEQ multiplex PCR; TCRdb has only the in-frame clones, and not every one. The data hold some 120,000 clones, with over 85% observed a single time. Sequenced sample: PBMCs. The receptors come from a woman younger than 35 in good health and CMV-seronegative.

The J gene is TRBJ1-1, the V gene TRBV4-3; 7 bases agree with TRBD1. In germline, CDR1 is LGHNA, CDR2 YSLEER. The junction had 7 bases not matched to a gene; V was cut back by 4 bases and J by 2 bases. CDR3 length: 15 amino acids. CDR3 amino acids: CASSLSGTANTEAFF. Written as DNA, the CDR3 is TGCGCCAGCAGCCTTTCGGGGACAGCTAACACTGAAGCTTTCTTT.

The chain uses TRBV7-3 and TRBJ1-2; D gene ambiguous. Germline V gives CDR1 SGHTA, CDR2 FQGTGA. V lost 5 bases and J 6 bases, leaving 16 bases between the germline ends. The CDR3 is 14 amino acids. The DNA for the CDR3 is TGTGCCAGCAGCCAACGCCCGGGGTCAAATGGCTACACCTTC. Amino acid sequence: CASSQRPGSNGYTF.

The chain employs TRBV5-6 and TRBJ1-1, with TRBD1 matching over 11 bases. The CDR3 contains 15 residues. CDR1 is SGHDT and CDR2 is YYEEEE in the germline V gene. Losses at the gene ends were 4 bases for V and 3 bases for J; bases not matched to a gene: 5. CDR3 region: CASSGGQGAHTEAFF. CDR3 sequence (DNA): TGTGCCAGCAGCGGAGGACAGGGGGCGCACACTGAAGCTTTCTTT.

V usage is TRBV6-1 and J usage is TRBJ2-7; 7 nucleotides match TRBD1. The CDR3 has 14 residues. The J segment lost 4 bases and the V segment lost 4 bases, leaving 7 bases of the junction unmatched. The germline CDR1 and CDR2 sequences are MNHNS and SASEGT. CDR3 bases: TGTGCCAGCAGTGGACAGGGATACTCTTACGAGCAGTACTTC. This encodes CASSGQGYSYEQYF.

This rearrangement joins TRBV5-1 to TRBJ1-1, with TRBD1 as a possible D gene (6 bases). Deletions cut 4 bases from V and 1 base from J, with 23 bases between. CDR1 is SGHRS, CDR2 YFSETQ, per germline. CDR3 length equals 18 residues. Here the CDR3 DNA reads TGCGCCAGCAGCCACGACCGCACAGGGTGGAGCAAGAACACTGAAGCTTTCTTT. Translated, it gives CASSHDRTGWSKNTEAFF.

The V call is TRBV27, the J call TRBJ2-2, with 9 bases fitting TRBD2. Germline lookup yields CDR1 MNHEY and CDR2 SMNVEV (reference sequence). J lost 0 bases, V lost 8 bases, and 7 bases had no gene match. The CDR3 extends over 16 amino acids. This CDR3 reads CASRMRTSANTGELFF. The CDR3 coding sequence is TGTGCCAGCCGAATGAGGACTAGCGCGAACACCGGGGAGCTGTTTTTT.

This clone has a single count. The chain uses TRBV4-1 and TRBJ2-5; D call uncertain. Trimming pared 3 bases from V and 2 bases from J, leaving 16 bases between. Per the germline V gene, CDR1 is MGHRA and CDR2 is YSYEKL. This CDR3 contains 16 residues. CDR3 in DNA: TGCGCCAGCAGCCACATGCCCCCAGGCGTGCAAGAGACCCAGTACTTC. Translated: CASSHMPPGVQETQYF.

The rearrangement uses TRBV5-4 and TRBJ2-7; D gene unclear. The CDR3 is 13 amino acids. Trimming removed 1 base from V and 3 bases from J, with 8 bases in between. Germline V lookup: CDR1 SGHNT, CDR2 YYREEE (reference sequence). DNA of the CDR3: TGTGCCAGCAGCTTGCACGGGTACTACGAGCAGTACTTC. It translates to CASSLHGYYEQYF.

The chain couples TRBV18 to TRBJ1-5, with D unclear. Per germline, CDR1 KGHSH and CDR2 LQKENI. The CDR3 is 14 amino acids. Trimming pared 6 bases from V and 4 bases from J, leaving 13 bases between. The CDR3, as DNA: TGTGCCAGCTCCGACAAAACTGGGAATCAGCCCCAGCATTTT. This translates into CASSDKTGNQPQHF.

V usage is TRBV28 and J usage is TRBJ2-1; 8 nucleotides align to TRBD2. The CDR3 is 15 amino acids. Germline trimming cut 8 bases from V and 7 bases from J; bases unmatched to any gene: 13. Germline lookup yields CDR1 MDHEN and CDR2 SYDVKM. CDR3 DNA sequence: TGTGCCAGCGTCTTTAGCGGGACCTTAGAAAATGAGCAGTTCTTC. Its protein is CASVFSGTLENEQFF.

This rearrangement joins TRBV9 to TRBJ1-5; 8 nucleotides align to TRBD1. The V and J ends lost 3 bases and 6 bases, in that order; junction bases with no gene match: 14. CDR3 length equals 17 residues. CDR1 and CDR2 from the germline V gene are SGDLS and YYNGEE. The DNA for the CDR3 is TGTGCCAGCAGCGACGACCCAGGGACAGGAGTAACTCAGCCCCAGCATTTT. This translates into CASSDDPGTGVTQPQHF.

This chain joins TRBV7-3 and TRBJ2-3, with 8 bases aligning to TRBD2. The germline V gene encodes CDR1 SGHTA and CDR2 FQGTGA. J lost 3 bases, V lost 5 bases, and 10 bases had no gene match. This CDR3 region has 16 residues. The CDR3 sequence is CASSPSSGSVTDTQYF. The DNA for the CDR3 is TGTGCCAGCAGCCCCTCAAGCGGGAGTGTAACAGATACGCAGTATTTT.

The CDR3: CASRSSNSGELFF. Written as DNA, the CDR3 is TGTGCCAGCAGGTCTAGCAATTCCGGGGAGCTGTTTTTT. The V call is TRBV28, the J call TRBJ2-2; D is possibly TRBD2 (5 bases). The CDR3 loop spans 13 amino acids. Germline CDR1 reads MDHEN; CDR2 reads SYDVKM. Trimming took off 6 bases at V and 6 bases at J, with 11 bases between the two ends.

The chain recombines TRBV28 with TRBJ1-1; 7 bases line up with TRBD1. The V gene's germline CDR1 is MDHEN and CDR2 SYDVKM. This CDR3 region has 14 residues. The J segment lost 4 bases and the V segment lost 7 bases, leaving 9 bases of the junction unmatched. As DNA, the CDR3 is TGTGCCAGCACCCTGACAGGGACGAGCACTGAAGCTTTCTTT. Protein: CASTLTGTSTEAFF.

The rearrangement links TRBV7-3 to TRBJ1-5; unclear D gene. V was trimmed by 6 bases and J by 4 bases, leaving 16 bases between them. CDR3 size: 15 residues. Germline V gives CDR1 SGHTA, CDR2 FQGTGA. CDR3: CASRHKSSGNQPQHF. The CDR3, as DNA: TGTGCCAGCAGACATAAAAGCTCGGGGAATCAGCCCCAGCATTTT.

V gene TRBV28 combines with J gene TRBJ2-3; D call uncertain. Trimming took 7 bases from V and 0 from J, leaving 5 bases between them. From germline, CDR1 is MDHEN and CDR2 SYDVKM. The CDR3 consists of 12 residues. The CDR3 here is CASKSSTDTQYF. The CDR3 DNA follows: TGTGCCAGCAAGAGTAGCACAGATACGCAGTATTTT.

The V call is TRBV7-9, the J call TRBJ1-2; 7 bases are shared with TRBD1. V lost 4 bases, J lost 0 bases, and 8 bases stayed unmatched. The CDR3 consists of 16 residues. The germline CDR1 and CDR2 sequences are SEHNR and FQNEAQ (reference sequence). The CDR3: CASSSPNRGTNYGYTF. In nucleotides, the CDR3 is TGTGCCAGCAGCTCCCCGAACAGGGGAACTAACTATGGCTACACCTTC. The entire variable domain, with the rest obtained from reference TRBV7-9 and TRBJ1-2, is as follows: DTGVSQNPRHKITKRGQNVTFRCDPISEHNRLYWYRQTLGQGPEFLTYFQNEAQLEKSRLLSDRFSAERPKGSFSTLEIQRTEQGDSAMYLCASSSPNRGTNYGYTFGSGTRLTVV.

This sequence joins TRBV19 and TRBJ1-1; D is perhaps TRBD1 (6 bases). CDR1 LNHDA and CDR2 SQIVND come from the germline V gene (reference sequence). The CDR3 is 14 amino acids. The V and J ends lost 1 base and 4 bases respectively, with 10 bases between them. The CDR3, as DNA: TGTGCCAGTAGTATAGCGGGGGGCAGCACTGAAGCTTTCTTT. Its translation is CASSIAGGSTEAFF.

Only one count was recorded for this clone. The chain joins TRBV7-8 to TRBJ1-5; no firm D call. Germline V gene sequence: CDR1 SGHVS, CDR2 FQNEAQ. CDR3 length: 14 amino acids. The V gene lost 2 bases and the J gene lost 0 bases, with 5 bases spanning the gap. The CDR3 sequence: CASSLFLSNQPQHF. CDR3 sequence (DNA): TGTGCCAGCAGCTTATTCCTTAGCAATCAGCCCCAGCATTTT.

The chain combines TRBV9 with TRBJ1-1; 7 bases agree with TRBD1. Germline CDR1 is SGDLS and CDR2 is YYNGEE. The CDR3 covers 17 residues. V trimming: 4 bases; J trimming: 5 bases; junction bases outside the gene matches: 17. DNA of the CDR3: TGTGCCAGCAGCCATGTCACTGGACAGGCTTCGGGGACTGAAGCTTTCTTT. Translating it yields CASSHVTGQASGTEAFF.

V gene TRBV6-1 combines with J gene TRBJ1-5; TRBD1 aligns across 9 bases. The CDR3 runs to 15 residues. CDR1 is MNHNS and CDR2 is SASEGT in the germline V gene. The V and J ends lost 6 bases and 1 base, in that order; junction bases with no gene match: 4. CDR3: CASRPGTGSNQPQHF. CDR3 nucleotide sequence: TGTGCCAGCAGGCCCGGGACAGGGAGCAATCAGCCCCAGCATTTT.